This TCR beta chain was recovered during a study of blood T cell repertoires in COVID-19 (TCRdb year 2020). About the full investigation: The collaborator samples originated in the United States, Italy and Spain and spanned the acute and convalescent phases of COVID-19. The prospective study material was composed of cDNA or gDNA derived from T cells, B-cell-depleted T cells, or PBMCs. Samples were obtained from the ongoing ImmuneRACE study (first 160 participants) and from roughly 1,300 subjects provided by 6 global collaborators. The dataset comprised deeply sampled blood TCRbeta repertoires from subjects exposed to, actively infected with, or recovered from COVID-19. Where available, HLA class I and class II types were obtained from metadata supplied by the sample provider rather than from assay-based typing. The repertoires were released in a freely available public database meant as a resource for research on the immune response to SARS-CoV-2. A de-identified subject ID, COVID-19 status, age in years and sex were almost always included in the sample metadata.

TCRbeta CDR3 regions were amplified from genomic DNA using the immunoSEQ Assay, a bias-controlled multiplex PCR. On the study's bioinformatics: Nucleated cell counts per sample were estimated from amplification of reference gene primers within the assay. To quantify the absolute abundance of each unique TCRbeta CDR3 rearrangement, sequence reads were collapsed and filtered. For each sample, productive Simpson clonality was calculated by taking the square root of Simpson's diversity index across productive rearrangements. Drawn from immuneACCESS, this table holds only the in-frame rearrangements with V and J called that TCRdb kept. Clones are partly lost; checked studies trace under half to an unresolved V gene and leave the rest unexplained. The V and J calls and clone size are taken from that table; D and trimming were inferred from the DNA. This sample comprises 150,000 to 200,000 clones, approximately 87% of them detected only once. In total, the top ten clones hold under 25% of the sample.

CDR1 and CDR2 are read off the germline V gene as WSHSY and SAAADI. V was cut back by 6 bases and J by 2 bases, leaving a gap of 13 bases between them. Its CDR3 holds 14 amino acids, cysteine through phenylalanine. Only CDR3 DNA remains: 42 bases, in frame from the first base. Overall study results and their limits: Clinical and demographic metadata were provided uncurated, with the amount varying by source and participant.

Notes on this clone: Its antigen remains undetermined. Per-base qualities were not stored, and no clone one base away is much larger.

The collaborating institutions used their own protocols to collect whole blood in K2EDTA tubes. Collaborator samples were shipped for TCRbeta analysis as frozen whole blood, isolated PBMCs, or DNA extracted from either sample type. This receptor was obtained from a man between 65 and 85 years old with active or convalescent COVID-19. The chain links TRBV10-2 with TRBJ2-5; TRBD1 could be the D gene, as 5 bases match. The source material was peripheral blood. Here the CDR3 is given as CASRRDRPQETQYF. In nucleotide form, the sequence is TGCGCCAGCAGACGCGACAGACCGCAAGAGACCCAGTACTTC.